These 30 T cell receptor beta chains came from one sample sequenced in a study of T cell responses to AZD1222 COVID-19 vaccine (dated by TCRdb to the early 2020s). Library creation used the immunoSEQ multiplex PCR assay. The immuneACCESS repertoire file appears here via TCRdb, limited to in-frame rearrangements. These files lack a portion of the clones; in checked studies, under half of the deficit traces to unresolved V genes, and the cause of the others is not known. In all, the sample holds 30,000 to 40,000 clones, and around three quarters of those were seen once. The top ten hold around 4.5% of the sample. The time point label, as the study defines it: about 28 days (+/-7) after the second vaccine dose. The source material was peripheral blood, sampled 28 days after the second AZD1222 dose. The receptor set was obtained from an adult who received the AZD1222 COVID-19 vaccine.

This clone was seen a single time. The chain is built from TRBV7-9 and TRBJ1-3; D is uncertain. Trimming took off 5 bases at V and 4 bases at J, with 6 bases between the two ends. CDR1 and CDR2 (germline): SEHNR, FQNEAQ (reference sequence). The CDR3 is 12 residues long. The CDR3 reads CASSLQGNTIYF. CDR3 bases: TGTGCCAGCAGCCTTCAGGGAAACACCATATATTTT.

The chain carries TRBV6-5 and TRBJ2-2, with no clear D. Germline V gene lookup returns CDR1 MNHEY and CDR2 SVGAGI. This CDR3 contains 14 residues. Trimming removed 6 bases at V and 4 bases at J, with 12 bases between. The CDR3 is CASSLQLATGELFF. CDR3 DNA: TGTGCCAGCAGCCTTCAACTGGCCACCGGGGAGCTGTTTTTT.

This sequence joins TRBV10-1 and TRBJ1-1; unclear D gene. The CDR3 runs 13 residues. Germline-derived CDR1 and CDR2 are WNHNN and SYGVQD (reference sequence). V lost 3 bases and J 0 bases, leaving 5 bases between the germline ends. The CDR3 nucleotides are TGCGCCAGCAGTGACAGGATGAACACTGAAGCTTTCTTT. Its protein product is CASSDRMNTEAFF.

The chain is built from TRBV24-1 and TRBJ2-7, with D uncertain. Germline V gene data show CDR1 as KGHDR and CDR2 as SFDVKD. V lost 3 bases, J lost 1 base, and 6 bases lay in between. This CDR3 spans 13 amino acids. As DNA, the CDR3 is TGTGCCACCAGTGATCGGGCTTCCTACGAGCAGTACGTC. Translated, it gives CATSDRASYEQYV.

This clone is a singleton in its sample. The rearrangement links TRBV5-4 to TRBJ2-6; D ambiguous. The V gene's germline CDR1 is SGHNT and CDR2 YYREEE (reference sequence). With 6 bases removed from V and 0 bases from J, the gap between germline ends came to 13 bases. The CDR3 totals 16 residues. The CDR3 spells CASTPKSGSGANVLTF. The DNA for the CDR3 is TGTGCCAGCACCCCCAAATCGGGCTCTGGGGCCAACGTCCTGACTTTC.

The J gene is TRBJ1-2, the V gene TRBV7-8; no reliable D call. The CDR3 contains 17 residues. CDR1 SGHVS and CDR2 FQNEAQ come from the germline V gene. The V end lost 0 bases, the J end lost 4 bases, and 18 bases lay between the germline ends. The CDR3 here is CASSLASAATKSYGYTF. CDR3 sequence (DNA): TGTGCCAGCAGCTTAGCTTCCGCCGCCACAAAGAGCTATGGCTACACCTTC.

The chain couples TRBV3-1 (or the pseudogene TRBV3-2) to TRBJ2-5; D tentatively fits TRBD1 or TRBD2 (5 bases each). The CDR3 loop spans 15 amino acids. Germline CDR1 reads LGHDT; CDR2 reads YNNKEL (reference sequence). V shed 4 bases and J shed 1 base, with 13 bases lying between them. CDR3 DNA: TGTGCCAGCAGCCTAGAGGGGCCTATCCAAGAGACCCAGTACTTC. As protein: CASSLEGPIQETQYF.

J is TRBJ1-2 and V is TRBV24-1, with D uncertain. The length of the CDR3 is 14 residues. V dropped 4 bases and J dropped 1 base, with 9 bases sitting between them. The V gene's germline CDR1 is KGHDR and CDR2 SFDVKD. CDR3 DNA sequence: TGTGCCACCAGTGAGTCAGAATATAACTATGGCTACACCTTC. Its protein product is CATSESEYNYGYTF.

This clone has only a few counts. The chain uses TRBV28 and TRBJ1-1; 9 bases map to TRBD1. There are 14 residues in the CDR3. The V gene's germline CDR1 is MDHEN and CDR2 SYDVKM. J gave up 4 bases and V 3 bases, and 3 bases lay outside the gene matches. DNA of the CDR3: TGTGCCAGCAGTTTGACAGGGGGACTCACTGAAGCTTTCTTT. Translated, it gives CASSLTGGLTEAFF.

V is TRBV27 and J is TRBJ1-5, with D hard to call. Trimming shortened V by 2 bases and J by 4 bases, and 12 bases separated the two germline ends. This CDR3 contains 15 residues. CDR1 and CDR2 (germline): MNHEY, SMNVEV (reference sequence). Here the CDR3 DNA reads TGTGCCAGCAGTTTAGGGTTAGGTGAAAATCAGCCCCAGCATTTT. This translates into CASSLGLGENQPQHF.

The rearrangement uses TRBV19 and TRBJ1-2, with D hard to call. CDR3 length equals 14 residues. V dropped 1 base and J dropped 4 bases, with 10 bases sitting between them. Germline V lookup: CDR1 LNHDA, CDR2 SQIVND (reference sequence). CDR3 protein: CASSIADELYGYTF. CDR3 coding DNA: TGTGCCAGTAGTATAGCAGACGAACTCTATGGCTACACCTTC. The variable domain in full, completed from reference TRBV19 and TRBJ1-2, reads DGGITQSPKYLFRKEGQNVTLSCEQNLNHDAMYWYRQDPGQGLRLIYYSQIVNDFQKGDIAEGYSVSREKKESFPLTVTSAQKNPTAFYLCASSIADELYGYTFGSGTRLTVV.

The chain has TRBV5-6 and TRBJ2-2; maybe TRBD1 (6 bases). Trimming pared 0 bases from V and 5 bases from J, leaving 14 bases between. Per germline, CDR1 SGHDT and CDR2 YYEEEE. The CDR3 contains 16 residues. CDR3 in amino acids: CASSLALGANTGELFF. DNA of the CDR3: TGTGCCAGCAGCTTGGCCCTGGGGGCTAATACCGGGGAGCTGTTTTTT.

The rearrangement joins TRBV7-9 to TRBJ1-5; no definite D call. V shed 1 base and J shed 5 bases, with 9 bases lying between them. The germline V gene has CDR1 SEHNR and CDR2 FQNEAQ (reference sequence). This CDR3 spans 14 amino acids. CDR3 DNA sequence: TGTGCCAGCAGCTTAGAGGGCGGGGATCAGCCCCAGCATTTT. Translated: CASSLEGGDQPQHF.

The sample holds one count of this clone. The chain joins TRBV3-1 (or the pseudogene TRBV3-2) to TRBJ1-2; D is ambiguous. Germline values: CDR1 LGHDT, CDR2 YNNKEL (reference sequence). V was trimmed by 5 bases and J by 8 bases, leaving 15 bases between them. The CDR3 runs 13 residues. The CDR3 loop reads CASSSDGPLGYTF. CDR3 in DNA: TGTGCCAGCAGCTCGGACGGTCCCCTGGGCTACACCTTC.

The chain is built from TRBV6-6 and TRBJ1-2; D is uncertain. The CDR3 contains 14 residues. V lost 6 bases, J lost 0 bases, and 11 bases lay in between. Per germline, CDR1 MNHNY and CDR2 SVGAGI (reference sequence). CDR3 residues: CASSLPGANYGYTF. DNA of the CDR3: TGTGCCAGCAGCCTCCCGGGAGCTAACTATGGCTACACCTTC.

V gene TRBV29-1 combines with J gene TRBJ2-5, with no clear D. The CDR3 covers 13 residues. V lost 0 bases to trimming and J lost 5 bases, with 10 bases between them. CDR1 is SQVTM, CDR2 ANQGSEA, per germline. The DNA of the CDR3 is TGCAGCGTTGAAGACGGCGGTCTGGAGACCCAGTACTTC. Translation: CSVEDGGLETQYF.

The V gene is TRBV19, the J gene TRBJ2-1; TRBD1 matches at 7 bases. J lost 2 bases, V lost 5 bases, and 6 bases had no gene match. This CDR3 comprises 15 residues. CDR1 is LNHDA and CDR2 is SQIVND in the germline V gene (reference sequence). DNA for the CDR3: TGTGCCAGTAGTGCCGTCGGGACAGCCTACAATGAGCAGTTCTTC. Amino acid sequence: CASSAVGTAYNEQFF. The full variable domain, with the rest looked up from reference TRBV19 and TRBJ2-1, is DGGITQSPKYLFRKEGQNVTLSCEQNLNHDAMYWYRQDPGQGLRLIYYSQIVNDFQKGDIAEGYSVSREKKESFPLTVTSAQKNPTAFYLCASSAVGTAYNEQFFGPGTRLTVL.

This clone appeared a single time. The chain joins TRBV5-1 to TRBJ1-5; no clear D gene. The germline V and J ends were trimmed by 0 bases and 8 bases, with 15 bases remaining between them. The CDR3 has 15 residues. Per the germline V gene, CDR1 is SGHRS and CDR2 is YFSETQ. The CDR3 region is CASSLGGGFEEPQHF. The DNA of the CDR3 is TGCGCCAGCAGCTTGGGGGGAGGGTTCGAGGAGCCCCAGCATTTT.

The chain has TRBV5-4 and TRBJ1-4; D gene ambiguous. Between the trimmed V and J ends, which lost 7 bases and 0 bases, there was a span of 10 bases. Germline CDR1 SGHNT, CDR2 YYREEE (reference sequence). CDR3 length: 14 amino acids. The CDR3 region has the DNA TGTGCCAGCGGAAAACGGACAACTAATGAAAAACTGTTTTTT. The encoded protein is CASGKRTTNEKLFF.

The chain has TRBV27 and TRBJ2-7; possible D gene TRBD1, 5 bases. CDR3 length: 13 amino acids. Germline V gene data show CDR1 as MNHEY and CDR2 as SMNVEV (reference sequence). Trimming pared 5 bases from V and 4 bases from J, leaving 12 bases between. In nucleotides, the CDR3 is TGTGCCAGCAGTATTAGAACAGGTTACGAGCAGTACGTC. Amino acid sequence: CASSIRTGYEQYV.

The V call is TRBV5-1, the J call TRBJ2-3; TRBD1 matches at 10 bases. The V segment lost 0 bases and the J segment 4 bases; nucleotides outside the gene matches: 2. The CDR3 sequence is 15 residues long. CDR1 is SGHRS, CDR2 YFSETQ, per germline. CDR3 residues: CASSLGTGGADTQYF. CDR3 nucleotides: TGCGCCAGCAGCTTGGGGACAGGGGGGGCAGATACGCAGTATTTT. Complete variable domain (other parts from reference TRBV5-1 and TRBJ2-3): KAGVTQTPRYLIKTRGQQVTLSCSPISGHRSVSWYQQTPGQGLQFLFEYFSETQRNKGNFPGRFSGRQFSNSRSEMNVSTLELGDSALYLCASSLGTGGADTQYFGPGTRLTVL.

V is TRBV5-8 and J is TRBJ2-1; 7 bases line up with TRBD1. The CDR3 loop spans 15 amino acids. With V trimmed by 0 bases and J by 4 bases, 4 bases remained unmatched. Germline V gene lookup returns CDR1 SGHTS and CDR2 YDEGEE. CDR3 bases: TGTGCCAGCAGCTTGGGGGGGACAGTATACAATGAGCAGTTCTTC. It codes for CASSLGGTVYNEQFF.

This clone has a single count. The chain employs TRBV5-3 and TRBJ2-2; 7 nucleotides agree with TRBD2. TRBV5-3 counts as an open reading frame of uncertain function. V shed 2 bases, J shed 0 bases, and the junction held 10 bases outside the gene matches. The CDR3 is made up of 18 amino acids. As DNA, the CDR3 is TGTGCCAGAAGCTTCCGTCCCAGCGGGGATGCGAACACCGGGGAGCTGTTTTTT. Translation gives CARSFRPSGDANTGELFF.

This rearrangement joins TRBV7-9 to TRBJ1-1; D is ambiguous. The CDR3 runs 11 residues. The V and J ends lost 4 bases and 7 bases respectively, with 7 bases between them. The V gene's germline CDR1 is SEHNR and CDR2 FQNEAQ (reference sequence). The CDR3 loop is CASSSNLEAFF. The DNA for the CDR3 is TGTGCCAGCAGCTCTAACCTTGAAGCTTTCTTT.

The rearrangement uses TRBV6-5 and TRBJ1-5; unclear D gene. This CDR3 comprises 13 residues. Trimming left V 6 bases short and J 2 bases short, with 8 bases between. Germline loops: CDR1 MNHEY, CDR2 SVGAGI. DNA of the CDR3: TGTGCCAGCAGATATTCGGGCAATCAGCCCCAGCATTTT. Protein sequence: CASRYSGNQPQHF.

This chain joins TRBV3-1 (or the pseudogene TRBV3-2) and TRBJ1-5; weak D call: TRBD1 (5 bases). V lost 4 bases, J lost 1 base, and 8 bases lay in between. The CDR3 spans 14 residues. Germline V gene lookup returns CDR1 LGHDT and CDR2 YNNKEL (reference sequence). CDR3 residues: CASSPWGSNQPQHF. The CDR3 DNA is TGTGCCAGCAGCCCGTGGGGGAGCAATCAGCCCCAGCATTTT.

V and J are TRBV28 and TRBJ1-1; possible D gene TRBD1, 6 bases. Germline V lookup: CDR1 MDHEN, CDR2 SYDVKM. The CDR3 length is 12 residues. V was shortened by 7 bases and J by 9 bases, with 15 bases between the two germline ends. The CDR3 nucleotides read TGTGCCAGCAAGACACCGGGGGCACAAGCTTTCTTT. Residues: CASKTPGAQAFF. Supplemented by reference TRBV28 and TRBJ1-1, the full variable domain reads DVKVTQSSRYLVKRTGEKVFLECVQDMDHENMFWYRQDPGLGLRLIYFSYDVKMKEKGDIPEGYSVSREKKERFSLILESASTNQTSMYLCASKTPGAQAFFGQGTRLTVV.

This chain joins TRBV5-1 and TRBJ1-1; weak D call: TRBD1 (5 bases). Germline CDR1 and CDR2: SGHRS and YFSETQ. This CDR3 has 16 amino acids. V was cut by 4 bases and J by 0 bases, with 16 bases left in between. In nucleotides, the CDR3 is TGCGCCAGCAGCCCTCGGACGGGGCGGCTGAACACTGAAGCTTTCTTT. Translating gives CASSPRTGRLNTEAFF.

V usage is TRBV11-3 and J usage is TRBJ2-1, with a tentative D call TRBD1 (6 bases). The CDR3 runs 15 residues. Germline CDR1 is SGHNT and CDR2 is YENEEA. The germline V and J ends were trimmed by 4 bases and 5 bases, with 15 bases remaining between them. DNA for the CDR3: TGTGCCAGCAGCTCCCCTAAGGGGGTGAACAATGAGCAGTTCTTC. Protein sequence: CASSSPKGVNNEQFF.

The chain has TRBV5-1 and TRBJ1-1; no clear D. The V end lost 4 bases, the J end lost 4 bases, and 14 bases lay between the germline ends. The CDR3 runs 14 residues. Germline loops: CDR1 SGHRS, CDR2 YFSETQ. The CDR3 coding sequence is TGCGCCAGCAGCGCTCCGGGCCGACCCACTGAAGCTTTCTTT. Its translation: CASSAPGRPTEAFF.